This is a list of T cell receptor beta chains from one sample in a study of OX40 agonist ivuxolimab in advanced cancers. This table comes from immunoSEQ multiplex PCR, and its TCRdb copy is limited to in-frame clones, with some not included. The table lists 40,000 to 50,000 clones, about 90% of them singletons, with under 0.65% in the top ten. The sample here was CD4+ or CD8+ T cells sorted from blood, taken in a trial of the OX40 agonist ivuxolimab. The receptors originated from an adult with an advanced solid tumor such as melanoma, head and neck, liver or kidney cancer. Each CDR3 is given with its conserved first and last residue. The D gene is left open where the match is weak. Where a row states a size, it is once, few, many or the class of an expanded clone; other rows omit it.

clone size,V gene,J gene,D gene,CDR3 protein,CDR3 DNA
.,TRBV6-5,TRBJ2-7,.,CASSRSRTAFGEQYF,TGTGCCAGCAGCCGATCCAGGACGGCCTTTGGGGAGCAGTACTTC
.,TRBV6-5,TRBJ1-4,.,CASSKQGRDEKLFF,TGTGCCAGCAGCAAACAGGGTCGGGATGAAAAACTGTTTTTT
.,TRBV7-2,TRBJ1-5,.,CASSSQGSNQPQHF,TGTGCCAGCAGCTCCCAGGGGAGCAATCAGCCCCAGCATTTT
.,TRBV5-1,TRBJ1-1,.,CASSLLSPLNTEAFF,TGCGCCAGCAGCTTGTTATCCCCTTTGAACACTGAAGCTTTCTTT
.,TRBV5-1,TRBJ1-1,.,CASSLDSLENTEAFF,TGCGCCAGCAGCCTGGACAGTCTAGAGAACACTGAAGCTTTCTTT
few,TRBV28,TRBJ1-5,.,CASSSLPEPQHF,TGTGCCAGCAGTTCCCTCCCCGAGCCCCAGCATTTT
.,TRBV2,TRBJ2-3,.,CASSPRNLGVTQYF,TGTGCCAGCAGTCCGCGCAATCTAGGGGTTACGCAGTATTTT
.,TRBV4-1,TRBJ1-6,TRBD1,CASSQDATGVPLHF,TGCGCCAGCAGCCAAGACGCGACAGGGGTCCCCCTCCACTTT
.,TRBV7-2,TRBJ1-2,TRBD1,CASSLGGTGILYGYTF,TGTGCCAGCAGCTTAGGCGGGACAGGGATTCTCTATGGCTACACCTTC
.,TRBV9,TRBJ2-2,TRBD2,CASSVGLAGPNTGELFF,TGTGCCAGCAGCGTAGGACTAGCGGGACCGAACACCGGGGAGCTGTTTTTT
.,TRBV13,TRBJ1-6,.,CASTIGRYNSPLHF,TGTGCCAGCACCATCGGGAGATATAATTCACCCCTCCACTTT
.,TRBV6-5,TRBJ2-2,.,CASRLHRDTGELFF,TGTGCCAGCCGACTACATCGGGACACCGGGGAGCTGTTTTTT
.,TRBV6-4,TRBJ1-5,.,CASFDWGYNQPQHF,TGTGCCAGCTTCGACTGGGGCTACAATCAGCCCCAGCATTTT
.,TRBV2,TRBJ1-1,.,CASTGWAGVNTEAFF,TGTGCCAGCACCGGTTGGGCAGGGGTGAACACTGAAGCTTTCTTT
.,TRBV19,TRBJ2-5,TRBD2,CASTPRSSGGAKETQYF,TGTGCCAGTACCCCACGATCTAGCGGGGGGGCAAAAGAGACCCAGTACTTC
.,TRBV7-2,TRBJ2-3,.,CASSLGHFSTDTQYF,TGTGCCAGCAGCTTAGGGCATTTTAGCACAGATACGCAGTATTTT
.,TRBV19,TRBJ1-6,TRBD1,CASRPGQGDSPLHF,TGTGCCAGCCGCCCGGGACAGGGTGATTCACCCCTCCACTTT
once,TRBV2,TRBJ1-4,TRBD1,CASSAYRGNEKLFF,TGTGCCAGCAGTGCCTACAGGGGTAATGAAAAACTGTTTTTT
.,TRBV21-1,TRBJ1-5,.,CASSKQGHRVTYSNQPQHF,TGTGCCAGCAGCAAGCAGGGACACCGAGTAACTTATAGCAATCAGCCCCAGCATTTT
.,TRBV4-2,TRBJ2-1,TRBD1,CASSRDRAEEQFF,TGTGCCAGCAGCCGTGACAGGGCAGAAGAGCAGTTCTTC
.,TRBV2,TRBJ1-3,.,CANREPSGNTIYF,TGTGCCAACAGGGAACCCTCTGGAAACACCATATATTTT
.,TRBV27,TRBJ2-3,.,CASSLASTDTQYF,TGTGCCAGCAGTTTGGCCAGCACAGATACGCAGTATTTT
.,TRBV27,TRBJ2-2,.,CASRVDRNTGELFF,TGTGCCAGCAGGGTGGACAGGAACACCGGGGAGCTGTTTTTT
.,TRBV9,TRBJ1-4,.,CASSVVGASEKLFF,TGCGCCAGCAGCGTAGTAGGGGCTTCCGAAAAACTGTTTTTT
.,TRBV7-2,TRBJ1-3,.,CASSFSGNAGNTIYF,TGTGCCAGCAGCTTCTCAGGGAACGCTGGAAACACCATATATTTT
.,TRBV7-3,TRBJ2-7,TRBD1,CASSLGQEYEQYF,TGTGCCAGCAGCTTAGGACAGGAGTACGAGCAGTACTTC
.,TRBV5-6,TRBJ2-7,.,CASSFLQGRHEQYF,TGTGCCAGCAGCTTCTTGCAGGGAAGGCACGAGCAGTACTTC
.,TRBV2,TRBJ2-1,.,CASSDGALSEQFF,TGTGCCAGCAGTGACGGGGCATTATCTGAGCAGTTCTTC
.,TRBV9,TRBJ2-2,.,CASSPVNTGELFF,TGTGCCAGCAGTCCTGTGAACACCGGGGAGCTGTTTTTT
.,TRBV29-1,TRBJ1-1,.,CSVGRVNTEAFF,TGCAGCGTTGGCAGGGTGAACACTGAAGCTTTCTTT
.,TRBV10-1,TRBJ2-3,.,CASSGTLSTDTQYF,TGCGCCAGCAGCGGGACTTTGAGCACAGATACGCAGTATTTT